This is a list of T cell receptor beta chains from one sample in a study of T cell responses to AZD1222 COVID-19 vaccine. TCRdb's table, derived via immunoSEQ multiplex PCR, lists solely in-frame clones and lacks some. Seen here are about 120,000 clones, 87% observed once, and the top ten hold 2.6%. This sample comprised peripheral blood, obtained 28 days after the second AZD1222 dose. The origin of the receptors is an adult who received the AZD1222 COVID-19 vaccine. Each CDR3 is given with its conserved first and last residue. The D gene is left open where the match is weak. The size entry is marked missing in some rows and otherwise reads once, few, many or a size class.

. TRBJ1-1 TRBV2 11 . TGTGCCAGCATGATGAACACTGAAGCTTTCTTT CASMMNTEAFF
TRBD2 TRBJ2-1 TRBV18 14 once TGTGCCAGCTCACCCTCCCTAGCGGCCAATGAGCAGTTCTTC CASSPSLAANEQFF
. TRBJ1-2 TRBV30 17 . TGTGCCTGGAGTGTAGGCGGGGCAGCGAATAATAACTATGGCTACACCTTC CAWSVGGAANNNYGYTF
. TRBJ2-2 TRBV6-2/TRBV6-3 13 . TGTGCCAGCAGCCTAACGTACACCGGGGAGCTGTTTTTT CASSLTYTGELFF
. TRBJ1-5 TRBV12-3/TRBV12-4 13 once TGTGCCAGCAGTTACCGCCGGGATCAGCCCCAGCATTTT CASSYRRDQPQHF
. TRBJ2-5 TRBV7-2 14 . TGTGCCAGCAGCTTAGGAGGTCGACCAGAGACCCAGTACTTC CASSLGGRPETQYF
TRBD1 TRBJ2-7 TRBV24-1 14 . TGTGCCACCAGTGATCCGGGACAGGGGAACGAGCAGTACTTC CATSDPGQGNEQYF
TRBD2 TRBJ2-7 TRBV20-1 16 . TGCAGTGCTAGTACTAGCGGGGGGCCCTCGAACTACGAGCAGTACTTC CSASTSGGPSNYEQYF
TRBD1 TRBJ2-7 TRBV12-3/TRBV12-4 13 . TGTGCCAGCAGTTTGGCAGGGGGCTACGAGCAGTACTTC CASSLAGGYEQYF
TRBD2 TRBJ2-1 TRBV5-1 16 . TGCGCCAGCAGCTGGAGGCTAGCGGGGGGAGACAATGAGCAGTTCTTC CASSWRLAGGDNEQFF
. TRBJ2-3 TRBV28 16 once TGTGCCAGCAGGAGATCGGGACCCTTGGGCACAGATACGCAGTATTTT CASRRSGPLGTDTQYF
TRBD1 TRBJ2-2 TRBV3-1/TRBV3-2 17 once TGTGCCAGCAGCCAAGATCGCGGGACAGGGGACACCGGGGAGCTGTTTTTT CASSQDRGTGDTGELFF
. TRBJ2-7 TRBV5-5 15 . TGTGCCAGCAGCTTCGGCGGGGTGAGCTCCTACGAGCAGTACTTC CASSFGGVSSYEQYF
. TRBJ2-5 TRBV30 13 . TGTGCCTGGAGGGGAGGGGGCCAAGAGACCCAGTACTTC CAWRGGGQETQYF
. TRBJ2-1 TRBV24-1 16 . TGTGCCACCAGTGATTTGCAACAGGGAAACTACAATGAGCAGTTCTTC CATSDLQQGNYNEQFF
. TRBJ1-1 TRBV4-2 15 . TGTGCCAGCAGCCCCCTGTGGGCCATGAACACTGAAGCTTTCTTT CASSPLWAMNTEAFF
TRBD1 TRBJ1-3 TRBV29-1 14 once TGCAGCGTTGAGGAGGGACAGGGTGGAAACACCATATATTTT CSVEEGQGGNTIYF
. TRBJ1-5 TRBV6-6 15 . TGTGCCAGCAGTCCTACGGGCAGGTCCAATCAGCCCCAGCATTTT CASSPTGRSNQPQHF
TRBD1 TRBJ2-7 TRBV4-3 15 few TGCGCCAGCAGCCAAGTACCAGGGGGTCGGGACGAGCAGTACTTC CASSQVPGGRDEQYF
. TRBJ2-3 TRBV5-1 14 . TGCGCCAGCTCCCTGGCCCCTAGCACAGATACGCAGTATTTT CASSLAPSTDTQYF
. TRBJ2-3 TRBV11-3 16 . TGTGCCAGCAGCTTAGGGGACAACGTTTTCACAGATACGCAGTATTTT CASSLGDNVFTDTQYF
. TRBJ2-2 TRBV3-1/TRBV3-2 16 . TGTGCCAGCAGCCAAGGAGAGGGGGGGAACACCGGGGAGCTGTTTTTT CASSQGEGGNTGELFF
TRBD1 TRBJ2-3 TRBV19 15 once TGTGCCAGTATGGGGAGGACAGGGGGCGCAGATACGCAGTATTTT CASMGRTGGADTQYF
. TRBJ2-2 TRBV6-2/TRBV6-3 14 . TGTGCCAGCAGTTACTTGCACAACACCGGGGAGCTGTTTTTT CASSYLHNTGELFF
. TRBJ1-4 TRBV29-1 13 once TGCAGCGTTTTTACAAACCCTAATGAAAAACTGTTTTTT CSVFTNPNEKLFF
TRBD1 TRBJ2-1 TRBV10-3 13 . TGTGCCGCTGGGACAGGGGACCTCAATGAGCAGTTCTTC CAAGTGDLNEQFF
TRBD1 TRBJ2-5 TRBV5-8 13 few TGTGCCAGCAACCTCGGACAGGGACGGACCCAGTACTTC CASNLGQGRTQYF
. TRBJ2-1 TRBV7-3 14 . TGTGCCAGCAGCCCGGGGATAGCTTACAATGAGCAGTTCTTC CASSPGIAYNEQFF
. TRBJ2-5 TRBV2 12 . TGTGCCAGCAGCACCCTGCGGGGGACCCAGTACTTC CASSTLRGTQYF
. TRBJ2-2 TRBV6-2/TRBV6-3 14 . TGTGCCAGCAGTTACGGGCTGAACACCGGGGAGCTGTTTTTT CASSYGLNTGELFF
TRBD2 TRBJ2-3 TRBV5-1 19 . TGCGCCAGCAGCTTCGCCCGCCTAGCGGGGGGCCTAATGACAGATACGCAGTATTTT CASSFARLAGGLMTDTQYF
. TRBJ1-6 TRBV5-1 14 . TGCGCCAGCAGCTTGGGACAGCCAAATTCACCCCTCCACTTT CASSLGQPNSPLHF
TRBD2 TRBJ2-1 TRBV19 14 . TGTGCCAGTAGTAGACAGACTAGCTCGAATGAGCAGTTCTTC CASSRQTSSNEQFF
TRBD1 TRBJ1-6 TRBV7-6 18 . TGTGCCAGCAGCTTGGACAGGGGAAAGGTCTCCTATAATTCACCCCTCCACTTT CASSLDRGKVSYNSPLHF
. TRBJ1-4 TRBV19 17 . TGTGCCAGTAAACAGGGACAACCAGCGGCCACTAATGAAAAACTGTTTTTT CASKQGQPAATNEKLFF
. TRBJ2-2 TRBV18 15 once TGTGCCAGCTCACCATCGGGAACGAGGCCCGGGGAGCTGTTTTTT CASSPSGTRPGELFF
. TRBJ2-3 TRBV30 13 many TGTGCCTGGGGGCCCGGGACCACAGATACGCAGTATTTT CAWGPGTTDTQYF
. TRBJ1-2 TRBV7-2 15 . TGTGCCAGCAGCTCCACCGGGACAACAAACTATGGCTACACCTTC CASSSTGTTNYGYTF
. TRBJ2-4 TRBV6-5 14 . TGTGCCAGCAGGGTCCCGGGACTCCAAAACATTCAGTACTTC CASRVPGLQNIQYF
. TRBJ2-6 TRBV5-1 18 . TGCGCCAGCAGCTTTAATCGGGGGACCGGCTCTGGGGCCAACGTCCTGACTTTC CASSFNRGTGSGANVLTF
. TRBJ1-1 TRBV4-3 14 . TGCGCCAGCAGCCAAACACTGATGAACACTGAAGCTTTCTTT CASSQTLMNTEAFF
. TRBJ1-2 TRBV19 18 . TGTGCCAGTAGTGATAGGGCGCCCACCTTCTACTATAACTATGGCTACACCTTC CASSDRAPTFYYNYGYTF
. TRBJ1-4 TRBV14 15 few TGTGCCAGCAGCGATGGGCAGCCTCCTAATGAAAAACTGTTTTTT CASSDGQPPNEKLFF
. TRBJ2-7 TRBV5-1 14 . TGCGCCAGCAGCCATACAGAATACAACTACGAGCAGTACTTC CASSHTEYNYEQYF
. TRBJ2-5 TRBV14 15 . TGTGCCAGCAGCCAAGATGGGGCGGGGACAGAGACCCAGTACTTC CASSQDGAGTETQYF
. TRBJ1-1 TRBV11-2 13 . TGTGCCAGCACTAAAGGGGTGAACACTGAAGCTTTCTTT CASTKGVNTEAFF
TRBD1 TRBJ1-2 TRBV7-2 14 . TGTGCCAGCAGCTTAGCGGGACAGGGAAGCGGCTACACCTTC CASSLAGQGSGYTF
. TRBJ1-4 TRBV20-1 14 . TGCAGTGCTAGTCGGGGGGCTGGTGTGGAAAAACTGTTTTTT CSASRGAGVEKLFF
. TRBJ2-1 TRBV6-5 15 once TGTGCCAGCAGCCCCCGATTTCCCGCCTACAATGAGCAGTTCTTC CASSPRFPAYNEQFF
. TRBJ1-5 TRBV28 17 . TGTGCCAGCAGTTTAGCTTTGGACATCCCAAGCAATCAGCCCCAGCATTTT CASSLALDIPSNQPQHF
. TRBJ1-1 TRBV7-2 14 few TGTGCCAGCAGCTTAGCGTTGGGAAACACTGAAGCTTTCTTT CASSLALGNTEAFF
. TRBJ2-2 TRBV7-6 17 . TGTGCCAGCAGCTTAGATGCGGGGACATCTTCCTCCGGGGAGCTGTTTTTT CASSLDAGTSSSGELFF
. TRBJ2-7 TRBV18 15 . TGTGCCAGCTCACCACTTTTTCAGGGCTCCTACGAGCAGTACTTC CASSPLFQGSYEQYF
. TRBJ1-2 TRBV6-5 12 few TGTGCCAGCACAGGAGCTAACTATGGCTACACCTTC CASTGANYGYTF
. TRBJ2-2 TRBV7-2 15 . TGTGCCAGCAGCGCGGCGGTTCCGAACACCGGGGAGCTGTTTTTT CASSAAVPNTGELFF